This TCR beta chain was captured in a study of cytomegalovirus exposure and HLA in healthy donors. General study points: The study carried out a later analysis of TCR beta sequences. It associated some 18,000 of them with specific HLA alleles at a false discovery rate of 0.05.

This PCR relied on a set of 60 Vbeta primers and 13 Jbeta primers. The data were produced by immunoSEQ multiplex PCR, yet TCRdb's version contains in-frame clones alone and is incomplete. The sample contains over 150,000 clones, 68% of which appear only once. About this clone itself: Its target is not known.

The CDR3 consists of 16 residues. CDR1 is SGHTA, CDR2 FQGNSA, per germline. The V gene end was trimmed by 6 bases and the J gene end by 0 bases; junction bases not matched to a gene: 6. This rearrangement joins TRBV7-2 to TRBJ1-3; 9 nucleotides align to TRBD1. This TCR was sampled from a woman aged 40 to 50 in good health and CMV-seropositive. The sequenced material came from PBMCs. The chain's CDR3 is CASSQGTGSSGNTIYF. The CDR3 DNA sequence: TGTGCCAGCAGTCAAGGGACAGGGAGCTCTGGAAACACCATATATTTT.